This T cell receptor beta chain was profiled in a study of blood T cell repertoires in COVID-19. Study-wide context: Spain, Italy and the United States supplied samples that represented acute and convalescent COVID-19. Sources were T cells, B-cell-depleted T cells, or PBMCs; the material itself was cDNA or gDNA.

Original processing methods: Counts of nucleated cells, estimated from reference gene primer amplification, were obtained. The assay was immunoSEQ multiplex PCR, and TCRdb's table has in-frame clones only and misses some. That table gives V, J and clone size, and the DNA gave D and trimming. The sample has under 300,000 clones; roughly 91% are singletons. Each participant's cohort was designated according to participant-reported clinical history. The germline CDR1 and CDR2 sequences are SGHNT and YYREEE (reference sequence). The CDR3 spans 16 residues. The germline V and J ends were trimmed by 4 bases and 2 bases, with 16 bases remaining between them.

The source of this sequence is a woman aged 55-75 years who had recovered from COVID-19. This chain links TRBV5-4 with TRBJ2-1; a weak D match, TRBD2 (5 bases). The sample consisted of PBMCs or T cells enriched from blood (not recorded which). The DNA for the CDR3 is TGTGCCAGCAGCCCTGGAGGAGGTTTTGCCTACAATGAGCAGTTCTTC. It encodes CASSPGGGFAYNEQFF.